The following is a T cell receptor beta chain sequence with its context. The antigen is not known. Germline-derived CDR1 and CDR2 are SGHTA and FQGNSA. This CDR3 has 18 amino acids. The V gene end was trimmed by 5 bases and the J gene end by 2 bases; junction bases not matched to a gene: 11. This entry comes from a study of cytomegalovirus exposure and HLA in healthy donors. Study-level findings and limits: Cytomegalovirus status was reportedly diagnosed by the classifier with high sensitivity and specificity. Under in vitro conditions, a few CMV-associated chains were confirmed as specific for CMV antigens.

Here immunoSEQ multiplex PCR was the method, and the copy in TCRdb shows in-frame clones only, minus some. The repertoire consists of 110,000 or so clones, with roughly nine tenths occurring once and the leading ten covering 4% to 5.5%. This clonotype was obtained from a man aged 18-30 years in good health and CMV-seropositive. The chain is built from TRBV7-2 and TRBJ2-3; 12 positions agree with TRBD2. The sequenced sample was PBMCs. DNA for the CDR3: TGTGCCAGCAGCAAGCGGGGAACTAGCGGGGGGCCCACAGATACGCAGTATTTT. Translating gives CASSKRGTSGGPTDTQYF.